This paragraph covers one TCR beta chain sequence. This entry comes from a study of blood T cell repertoires in COVID-19. Across the whole study: Samples representing acute and convalescent COVID-19 were sourced from the United States, Italy and Spain.

The data were produced by immunoSEQ multiplex PCR, yet TCRdb's version contains in-frame clones alone and is incomplete. The sample gives about 200,000 clones, roughly 89% of which show up once; around 6.6% is in the top ten. Sequencing was performed on peripheral blood. The receptor was derived from a man aged 40-49 years with acute or convalescent COVID-19.

CDR3 in amino acids: CASSPRGQHYEQYF. The CDR3 DNA is TGTGCCAGCTCACCCCGGGGACAGCACTACGAGCAGTACTTC. The gene calls are TRBV18 and TRBJ2-7, with TRBD1 identical over 7 bases. J lost 3 bases, V lost 3 bases, and 5 bases had no gene match. CDR1 KGHSH and CDR2 LQKENI come from the germline V gene. The CDR3 totals 14 residues.